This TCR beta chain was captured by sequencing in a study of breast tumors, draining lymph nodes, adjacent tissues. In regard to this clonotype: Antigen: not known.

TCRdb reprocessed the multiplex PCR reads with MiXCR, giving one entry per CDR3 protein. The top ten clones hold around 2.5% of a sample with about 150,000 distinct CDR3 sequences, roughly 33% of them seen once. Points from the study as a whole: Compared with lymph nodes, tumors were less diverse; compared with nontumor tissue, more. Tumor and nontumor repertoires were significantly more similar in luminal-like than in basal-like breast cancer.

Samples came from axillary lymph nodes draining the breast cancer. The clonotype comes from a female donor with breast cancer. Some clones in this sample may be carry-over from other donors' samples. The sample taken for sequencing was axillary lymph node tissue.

The CDR3 coding sequence is TGCGCCAGCAGCTTGGGCAGGGAAACCTACGAGCAGTACGTC. Translating gives CASSLGRETYEQYV. This sequence joins TRBV5-1 and TRBJ2-7; D may be TRBD1 (5 bases). CDR1 is SGHRS and CDR2 is YFSETQ in the germline V gene. V gave up 0 bases and J gave up 2 bases, with 9 bases separating them. The CDR3 spans 14 residues.